This T cell receptor (beta chain) emerged from a study of CD8 T cells in Susac syndrome (dated by TCRdb to between 2018 and 2021). Turning to the overall study: Repertoire sequencing was used to test whether CD8+ T cell activation and differentiation in Susac syndrome was antigen driven. The study compared CD8+ T cell repertoire clonality among 11 to 12 healthy donors, about 14 Susac syndrome patients and 15 or so multiple sclerosis patients.

RNA was extracted using the RNeasy kit, and about 0.5 to 1 microgram was reverse transcribed with random hexamers. The immunoSEQ multiplex PCR assay, which covers 54 Vbeta and 13 Jbeta segments, was used to amplify TCR beta CDR3 regions. To correct PCR amplification bias, a synthetic template baseline was used for both primer optimization and computational correction. The paper's data handling went like this. Reads were annotated to V, D and J genes according to IMGT and were analyzed with immunoSEQ Analyzer, with only productive sequences retained. Clonality was computed as one minus Shannon entropy normalized by log2 of the number of productive unique sequences. For each patient and control, public and private clones were evaluated among the 100 most prevalent clones. A clone was defined as Susac-specific if it was absent from the healthy and MS cohorts, from around 960 published viral clones and from other ImmuneACCESS disease sequences. TCRdb reanalyzed the raw reads on its own, using fastp at Q25 for trimming and MiXCR for clone calling, and kept in-frame beta chains. Records with the same CDR3 protein are collapsed into one entry carrying the most frequent genes and DNA. These V and J calls are TCRdb output, not the study's own analysis. The sample table contains 100,000 to 150,000 distinct CDR3 sequences; only one count was recorded for 75% to 90% of them. Roughly 0.48% of the sample goes to the ten largest clones.

The investigation overall reported the following: The number of individuals in the TCR sequencing and HLA analysis was acknowledged as relatively small.

Peripheral blood CD8+ and CD4+ T cells from healthy donors, Susac syndrome patients and multiple sclerosis patients were profiled using high-throughput TCR beta sequencing. The multiple sclerosis controls were treatment-naive patients who had stable or active relapsing-remitting disease and met the revised McDonald criteria. Bulk CD8+ and CD4+ T cells were purified magnetically by negative isolation, whereas CD8+ TEMRA cells were enriched by FACS. Blood was collected in EDTA tubes and processed within 24 hours, with PBMCs isolated through density gradient centrifugation. PBMCs destined for TCR sequencing were cryopreserved in liquid nitrogen and later thawed in a 37 °C water bath. A purity of at least 90% was achieved for sorted or isolated CD4+, CD8+ and CD8+ TEMRA cells. A remark on this clonotype: No antigen is known for it. Within one base of it there is no much larger clone, and no base qualities were kept.

The CDR3 contains 16 residues, cysteine and phenylalanine counted. Solely the CDR3 DNA is kept, with 48 bases framed from the first base. The V end loses 5 bases and the J end loses 0 bases, and a stretch of 16 bases separates them. Looking up the germline V gene (reference sequence) yields CDR1 LNHDA and CDR2 SQIVND. The sequence was collected from a human donor with multiple sclerosis. The V and J genes are TRBV19 and TRBJ1-1; no D gene can be assigned with confidence. The sequenced sample was CD8+ T cells from PBMCs. The nucleotide sequence is TGTGCCAGTAGTCTGGATGAAGAGATGGTGAACACTGAAGCTTTCTTT. This sequence encodes CASSLDEEMVNTEAFF. Extended through the reference TRBV19 and TRBJ1-1 proteins, this CDR3 yields the full variable domain: DGGITQSPKYLFRKEGQNVTLSCEQNLNHDAMYWYRQDPGQGLRLIYYSQIVNDFQKGDIAEGYSVSREKKESFPLTVTSAQKNPTAFYLCASSLDEEMVNTEAFFGQGTRLTVV.